The clone carrying this T cell receptor beta chain occurred many times. Its antigen is not known. The data were obtained in a study of T cells in Graves' hyperthyroidism and ophthalmopathy. Study results and caveats: Blood shared most expanded thyroid clonotypes above 0.001.

TCR beta CDR3 region amplification was performed from RNA transcripts. During a first-round RT-PCR of the TCR CDR3, the HTBI primer set was used. Via MiXCR, TCRdb re-called the multiplex PCR reads, giving one row per CDR3 protein. The sample records hundreds of thousands of distinct CDR3 sequences, roughly 15% being singletons. Reasons for excluding patients were uncontrolled infection, other autoimmune disease, pregnancy or lactation. The germline V gene has CDR1 SGHRS and CDR2 YFSETQ. There are 13 residues in the CDR3. Trimming took off 5 bases at V and 6 bases at J, with 11 bases between the two ends.

The receptor's source is a woman aged 35 to 49 with Graves' ophthalmopathy. The sequencing input was blood. The genes are TRBV5-1 and TRBJ2-2; D may correspond to TRBD1 or TRBD2 (5 bases each). Here the CDR3 DNA reads TGCGCCAGCAGGCCCACGGGACCCGGGGAGCTGTTTTTT. The encoded protein is CASRPTGPGELFF.